The 28 T cell receptor beta chains presented below share a single source sample, sequenced in a study of regulatory T cells in long-lasting Graves disease. Combining iRepertoire HTBI primers with Arm-PCR of CDR3 regions, the authors built TCR beta libraries. One entry per CDR3 protein, called by TCRdb with MiXCR from the multiplex PCR reads. The data show approximately 540,000 distinct CDR3 sequences, with about 12% seen just once and roughly 8.2% held by the top ten. Regarding time point: newly diagnosed GD, antithyroid drugs for less than 3 months. Preparation of the TCR library used RNA extracted from PBMCs. The sample was also linked to a second study, of T cells in Graves' hyperthyroidism and ophthalmopathy.

The sequences come from peripheral blood mononuclear cells (PBMCs), collected at new diagnosis, from a patient treated with antithyroid drugs. Receptors originate from a woman in her twenties or thirties with Graves disease.

This clonotype occurred once. This likely stems from a read error, as it lies one base from a far larger clone. The rearrangement uses TRBV7-9 and TRBJ2-7; 9 bases match TRBD2. CDR1 is SEHNR and CDR2 is FQNEAQ in the germline V gene (reference sequence). Trimming removed 1 base from V and 5 bases from J; junction bases left unmatched: 6. The CDR3 totals 15 residues. CDR3 protein: CASSLGASGTHEQYF. As DNA, the CDR3 is TGTGCCAGCAGCTTAGGGGCTAGCGGGACCCACGAGCAGTACTTC. Filled out from reference TRBV7-9 and TRBJ2-7, the complete variable domain reads DTGVSQNPRHKITKRGQNVTFRCDPISEHNRLYWYRQTLGQGPEFLTYFQNEAQLEKSRLLSDRFSAERPKGSFSTLEIQRTEQGDSAMYLCASSLGASGTHEQYFGPGTRLTVT.

This clonotype showed up many times. The chain links TRBV7-9 to TRBJ1-2, with D unclear. Germline V lookup: CDR1 SEHNR, CDR2 FQNEAQ (reference sequence). Trimming left V 5 bases short and J 2 bases short, with 15 bases between. The CDR3 loop spans 15 amino acids. In DNA, the CDR3 is TGTGCCAGCAGCCCGCGGACTGAACCCAACTATGGCTACACCTTC. Amino acid sequence: CASSPRTEPNYGYTF.

J is TRBJ2-1 and V is TRBV10-3; the match to TRBD1 covers 7 bases. The CDR3 runs to 14 residues. V lost 6 bases, J lost 5 bases, and 7 bases stayed unmatched. Germline CDR1 and CDR2: ENHRY and SYGVKD. CDR3 in DNA: TGTGCCATCAGAACCGGGACAGATAACAATGAGCAGTTCTTC. It translates to CAIRTGTDNNEQFF.

This clonotype was seen a single time. This chain links TRBV12-3 or TRBV12-4 with TRBJ1-2, with D perhaps TRBD1 (5 bases). V gave up 3 bases and J gave up 4 bases, with 12 bases separating them. CDR3 length: 14 residues. CDR3 nucleotide sequence: TGTGCCAGCAGTTTTCCAGGGCTCTTCTATGGCTACACCTTC. Translation: CASSFPGLFYGYTF.

This clonotype appeared many times. The CDR3 reads CASSVEGTASEAFF. In DNA, the CDR3 is TGTGCCAGCAGCGTGGAGGGGACAGCGTCTGAAGCTTTCTTT. The chain uses TRBV9 and TRBJ1-1, with 7 bases identical to TRBD1. CDR3 length: 14 amino acids. Trimming at V came to 2 bases and at J to 6 bases, leaving 7 bases not matched to a gene. Germline V CDR1 and CDR2: SGDLS, YYNGEE.

This clonotype was seen many times. CDR3 sequence: CASNLAGYEQYF. In DNA, the CDR3 is TGTGCCAGCAACCTAGCGGGGTACGAGCAGTACTTC. This chain joins TRBV2 and TRBJ2-7; 9 bases line up with TRBD2. The V gene end was trimmed by 7 bases and the J gene end by 4 bases; junction bases not matched to a gene: 2. The CDR3 has 12 amino acids. The V gene's germline CDR1 is SNHLY and CDR2 FYNNEI.

This clonotype was observed many times. This rearrangement joins TRBV7-2 to TRBJ2-1, with D tentatively TRBD1 or TRBD2 (6 bases each). V shed 6 bases and J shed 2 bases, with 14 bases lying between them. The germline CDR1 and CDR2 sequences are SGHTA and FQGNSA. The CDR3 consists of 15 residues. The chain's CDR3 is CASRETRDTYNEQFF. CDR3 coding DNA: TGTGCCAGCAGGGAAACGCGGGACACCTACAATGAGCAGTTCTTC.

This clonotype was observed many times. The chain joins TRBV11-2 to TRBJ2-7; no definite D call. The CDR3 consists of 11 residues. Trimming took 0 bases from V and 6 from J, leaving 3 bases between them. Germline V gene data show CDR1 as SGHAT and CDR2 as FQNNGV. In DNA, the CDR3 is TGTGCCAGCAGCTTAGACATCGAGCAGTACTTC. Amino acid sequence: CASSLDIEQYF.

Note on this clonotype: An end of the junction differs from the germline gene, which may be a read error. J is TRBJ2-7 and V is TRBV9; D remains ambiguous. The CDR3 is 14 residues long. CDR1 is SGDLS, CDR2 YYNGEE, per germline. The CDR3 reads CAISVDPDVTEQYF. The DNA of the CDR3 is TGTGCCATCAGCGTGGACCCGGATGTAACCGAGCAGTACTTC.

This clonotype was recorded many times. V gene TRBV4-1 combines with J gene TRBJ2-2; 7 bases are shared with TRBD1. Germline V gives CDR1 MGHRA, CDR2 YSYEKL. This CDR3 has 14 amino acids. Trimming cost V 4 bases and J 5 bases; bases outside gene matches: 4. The CDR3: CASSPTQGTGELFF. The CDR3 nucleotides are TGCGCCAGCAGCCCGACACAGGGGACCGGGGAGCTGTTTTTT.

This clonotype was seen at least ten times. The V call is TRBV20-1, the J call TRBJ1-1, with 9 bases matching TRBD1. The J segment lost 5 bases and the V segment lost 3 bases, leaving 4 bases of the junction unmatched. This CDR3 has 13 amino acids. CDR1 and CDR2 (germline): DFQATT, SNEGSKA (reference sequence). The CDR3 spells CSARGTGWTEAFF. Here the CDR3 DNA reads TGCAGTGCTAGGGGGACAGGGTGGACTGAAGCTTTCTTT.

This clonotype was seen more than once but under ten times. The chain joins TRBV19 to TRBJ2-1; TRBD2 matches at 11 bases. The V gene's germline CDR1 is LNHDA and CDR2 SQIVND (reference sequence). V shed 0 bases, J shed 6 bases, and the junction held 1 base outside the gene matches. The CDR3 is 15 residues long. CDR3 bases: TGTGCCAGTAGTATAGATCTAGCGGGAGGCAATGAGCAGTTCTTC. The encoded protein is CASSIDLAGGNEQFF.

At least ten counts were recorded for this clonotype. V and J are TRBV11-2 and TRBJ2-1; 8 bases match TRBD2. The V gene's germline CDR1 is SGHAT and CDR2 FQNNGV. With 5 bases clipped from V and 1 base from J, the junction kept 4 bases outside the gene matches. CDR3 size: 15 residues. The CDR3 DNA is TGTGCCAGCAGCCCCGGGAGGGGGTCCTACAATGAGCAGTTCTTC. Protein sequence: CASSPGRGSYNEQFF.

This clonotype has only a few counts. The CDR3 protein is CAWSGPTSGYEQFF. Here the CDR3 DNA reads TGTGCCTGGAGTGGCCCTACCAGCGGCTATGAGCAGTTCTTC. This rearrangement joins TRBV30 to TRBJ2-1, with D possibly TRBD2 on 5 matching bases. This CDR3 has 14 amino acids. V lost 1 base and J 8 bases, leaving 15 bases between the germline ends. The germline gives CDR1 GTSNPN, CDR2 SVGIG (reference sequence).

This clonotype was counted a single time. It may be a read error: a sequence one base away is much more abundant. The rearrangement links TRBV30 to TRBJ2-3, with D perhaps TRBD2 (5 bases). This CDR3 region has 13 residues. Per germline, CDR1 GTSNPN and CDR2 SVGIG (reference sequence). This CDR3 reads CAWSLLPEDTHYF. The CDR3 region has the DNA TGTGCCTGGAGTCTCTTGCCGGAGGATACGCACTATTTT.

In its sample, this clonotype was seen many times. The rearrangement links TRBV6-1 to TRBJ2-7; tentative D call: TRBD1 (6 bases). V lost 2 bases to trimming and J lost 0 bases, with 14 bases between them. Germline lookup yields CDR1 MNHNS and CDR2 SASEGT. The CDR3 sequence is 16 residues long. CDR3 residues: CASSEPGAPFSYEQYF. The CDR3, as DNA: TGTGCCAGCAGTGAACCAGGGGCGCCGTTCTCCTACGAGCAGTACTTC.

This clonotype was counted ten times or more. The chain has TRBV2 and TRBJ2-3; D could derive from TRBD1 or TRBD2 (7 bases each). The V gene lost 0 bases and the J gene lost 3 bases, with 22 bases spanning the gap. The CDR3 covers 19 residues. CDR1 is SNHLY and CDR2 is FYNNEI in the germline V gene. The CDR3 region is CASSEARRSAGGVTDTQYF. CDR3 DNA sequence: TGTGCCAGCAGTGAAGCCCGCCGTTCCGCAGGGGGGGTTACAGATACGCAGTATTTT.

This clonotype was seen many times. The CDR3 sequence: CASKFGATDTQYF. The DNA for the CDR3 is TGTGCCAGCAAGTTCGGGGCTACAGATACGCAGTATTTT. This chain links TRBV7-8 with TRBJ2-3; D may be TRBD1 or TRBD2 (5 bases each). The germline V gene encodes CDR1 SGHVS and CDR2 FQNEAQ. V dropped 7 bases and J dropped 3 bases, with 11 bases sitting between them. The CDR3 is 13 amino acids.

The V gene is TRBV11-3, the J gene TRBJ2-1; 7 positions agree with TRBD2. V lost 3 bases and J lost 10; bases outside the gene matches: 18. This CDR3 comprises 17 residues. Germline V lookup: CDR1 SGHNT, CDR2 YENEEA. The CDR3 bases are TGTGCCAGCAGCTTGTCCCTCGCCCGCGGGAGATCACAGGAGCAGTTCTTC. Translation: CASSLSLARGRSQEQFF.

This clonotype was seen many times. The chain links TRBV2 to TRBJ2-7; D possibly corresponds to TRBD1 (6 bases). CDR3 length equals 14 residues. Germline V gene sequence: CDR1 SNHLY, CDR2 FYNNEI. V shed 11 bases and J shed 6 bases, with 23 bases lying between them. CDR3 loop: CAAKGHGQRVEQYF. Here the CDR3 DNA reads TGTGCCGCCAAGGGGCACGGACAGCGCGTCGAGCAGTACTTC. The full variable domain, with the rest looked up from reference TRBV2 and TRBJ2-7, is EPEVTQTPSHQVTQMGQEVILRCVPISNHLYFYWYRQILGQKVEFLVSFYNNEISEKSEIFDDQFSVERPDGSNFTLKIRSTKLEDSAMYFCAAKGHGQRVEQYFGPGTRLTVT.

This clonotype was picked up a small number of times. The rearrangement uses TRBV25-1 and TRBJ2-2; TRBD1 might be the D (6 bases). Germline V gene lookup returns CDR1 MGHDK and CDR2 SYGVNS. This CDR3 is built from 14 residues. With 7 bases removed from V and 7 bases from J, the gap between germline ends came to 16 bases. CDR3 sequence (DNA): TGTGCCAGCAAGGAACAGGGTTGGGGCGGGGAGCTGTTTTTT. This encodes CASKEQGWGGELFF.

This clonotype was observed a handful of times. The chain employs TRBV11-2 and TRBJ1-1, with no clear D. The CDR3 is made up of 13 amino acids. Germline V gives CDR1 SGHAT, CDR2 FQNNGV. Trimming pared 5 bases from V and 9 bases from J, leaving 16 bases between. Here the CDR3 DNA reads TGTGCCAGCAGCCAAGGTGGCGAAAGCAAAGCTTTCTTT. This encodes CASSQGGESKAFF.

This clonotype was found many times. The gene calls are TRBV24-1 and TRBJ2-4; maybe TRBD1 (6 bases). V was shortened by 4 bases and J by 8 bases, with 14 bases between the two germline ends. CDR1 is KGHDR and CDR2 is SFDVKD in the germline V gene. The CDR3 has 14 residues. The CDR3 region has the DNA TGTGCCACCAGTGACCCCGGACAGCTGGACATTCAGTACTTC. This encodes CATSDPGQLDIQYF.

This clonotype was seen ten or more times. V gene TRBV11-1 combines with J gene TRBJ1-1; D is uncertain. Germline V CDR1 and CDR2: SGHAT, FQDESV (reference sequence). The ends were cut back, 7 bases at V and 1 base at J, with 10 bases in the middle. There are 13 residues in the CDR3. The CDR3, as DNA: TGTGCCAGCACCCCACAACCGAACACTGAAGCTTTCTTT. Its translation: CASTPQPNTEAFF. The full variable domain, in which reference TRBV11-1 and TRBJ1-1 provide the parts outside the CDR3, is EAEVAQSPRYKITEKSQAVAFWCDPISGHATLYWYRQILGQGPELLVQFQDESVVDDSQLPKDRFSAERLKGVDSTLKIQPAELGDSAMYLCASTPQPNTEAFFGQGTRLTVV.

At least ten counts were recorded for this clonotype. The chain couples TRBV3-1 to TRBJ1-2, with a weak D call TRBD1 (5 bases). Deletions cut 3 bases from V and 8 bases from J, with 13 bases between. This CDR3 is built from 13 residues. The germline CDR1 and CDR2 sequences are LGHDT and YNNKEL (reference sequence). In DNA form, the CDR3 reads TGTGCCAGCAGCCAGAGGGGATCCGACGGCTACACCTTC. Its protein is CASSQRGSDGYTF.

There are many counts of this clonotype. The chain couples TRBV6-1 to TRBJ2-3; a possible D gene is TRBD1 (5 bases). Trimming took off 2 bases at V and 5 bases at J, with 8 bases between the two ends. Looked up from germline, CDR1 is MNHNS and CDR2 is SASEGT. This CDR3 region has 13 residues. CDR3 in DNA: TGTGCCAGCAGTGAACTCCAGGGAGATACGCAGTATTTT. It yields the protein CASSELQGDTQYF.

This clonotype was recorded at least ten times. This chain uses TRBV5-1 with TRBJ1-4; D unclear. The CDR3 length is 16 residues. V lost 0 bases and J 6 bases, leaving 15 bases between the germline ends. CDR1 and CDR2 (germline): SGHRS, YFSETQ. DNA for the CDR3: TGCGCCAGCAGCTTGGGTGTCGCAGCGGTGGATGAAAAACTGTTTTTT. Residues: CASSLGVAAVDEKLFF.

This chain links TRBV25-1 with TRBJ2-3, with 7 bases matching TRBD2. This CDR3 region has 17 residues. The V and J ends lost 6 bases and 0 bases, in that order; junction bases with no gene match: 12. CDR1 is MGHDK, CDR2 SYGVNS, per germline. DNA for the CDR3: TGTGCCAGCAGCCGCCTAACCGCTAGCGGTAGCACAGATACGCAGTATTTT. Translation: CASSRLTASGSTDTQYF.